This entry lists 21 T cell receptor beta chains sequenced from one sample in a study of T cell responses to AZD1222 COVID-19 vaccine. Some clones are missing from TCRdb's copy, which holds only in-frame ones; the method was immunoSEQ multiplex PCR. The sample includes some 120,000 clones, just over 90% of them seen just once. Material: peripheral blood, obtained on day 0 of AZD1222 vaccination. All receptors come from an adult in good health.

Only a few counts were recorded for this clone. This chain's CDR3 is CASSSPGYRGRVTEAFF. The CDR3 DNA reads as TGTGCCAGCAGCTCCCCAGGGTACAGGGGGCGCGTCACTGAAGCTTTCTTT. The rearrangement uses TRBV7-2 and TRBJ1-1, with TRBD1 identical over 9 bases. The CDR3 length is 17 residues. Germline V gene data show CDR1 as SGHTA and CDR2 as FQGNSA. Trimming took 4 bases from V and 4 from J; bases not matched to a gene: 13.

V and J are TRBV12-3 or TRBV12-4 and TRBJ1-1; a weak D match, TRBD1 (5 bases). CDR3 length equals 11 residues. Trimming stripped 6 bases from V and 6 bases from J, with 8 bases between. In DNA, the CDR3 is TGTGCCAGCAGGGGACGAGCTGAAGCTTTCTTT. This encodes CASRGRAEAFF.

V gene TRBV19 combines with J gene TRBJ1-2; D not certain. The V end lost 2 bases, the J end lost 4 bases, and 14 bases lay between the germline ends. Germline values: CDR1 LNHDA, CDR2 SQIVND (reference sequence). The CDR3 covers 15 residues. The CDR3 here is CASSIIGQVFYGYTF. The CDR3 region has the DNA TGTGCCAGTAGTATAATCGGCCAAGTGTTCTATGGCTACACCTTC. Filled out from reference TRBV19 and TRBJ1-2, the complete variable domain reads DGGITQSPKYLFRKEGQNVTLSCEQNLNHDAMYWYRQDPGQGLRLIYYSQIVNDFQKGDIAEGYSVSREKKESFPLTVTSAQKNPTAFYLCASSIIGQVFYGYTFGSGTRLTVV.

J is TRBJ1-5 and V is TRBV24-1; the D gene is possibly TRBD1 (5 bases). Per germline, CDR1 KGHDR and CDR2 SFDVKD. Trimming pared 2 bases from V and 11 bases from J, leaving 12 bases between. This CDR3 region has 13 residues. The CDR3 DNA sequence: TGTGCCACCAGTGATTGGTCGGGGGTGGCCCAGCATTTT. This encodes CATSDWSGVAQHF.

The rearrangement joins TRBV2 to TRBJ1-2, with D unclear. The CDR3 has 14 amino acids. Germline assignment: CDR1 SNHLY and CDR2 FYNNEI. V lost 4 bases, J lost 4 bases, and 13 bases lay in between. The CDR3 sequence is CASSVAPSGYGYTF. In nucleotides, the CDR3 is TGTGCCAGCAGTGTGGCCCCCTCCGGCTATGGCTACACCTTC.

V is TRBV27 and J is TRBJ2-1; 8 nucleotides match TRBD2. The CDR3 has 14 amino acids. The germline V gene has CDR1 MNHEY and CDR2 SMNVEV (reference sequence). V shed 6 bases and J 6 bases; nucleotides not matched to a gene: 7. CDR3 in DNA: TGTGCCAGCAGATCTAGCGGGTCGGGCAATGAGCAGTTCTTC. It yields the protein CASRSSGSGNEQFF.

The J gene is TRBJ1-6, the V gene TRBV18; D not certain. Trimming shortened V by 7 bases and J by 5 bases, and 9 bases separated the two germline ends. Germline V gene data show CDR1 as KGHSH and CDR2 as LQKENI. CDR3 length equals 13 residues. The CDR3 coding sequence is TGTGCCAGCTGTCCGAGGGATAATTCACCCCTCCACTTT. This gives the protein CASCPRDNSPLHF.

This chain joins TRBV10-3 and TRBJ1-6; 7 positions match TRBD1. The germline gives CDR1 ENHRY, CDR2 SYGVKD. CDR3 length equals 14 residues. Germline trimming cut 6 bases from V and 5 bases from J; bases unmatched to any gene: 4. CDR3 loop: CAISGDSNNSPLHF. CDR3 sequence (DNA): TGTGCCATCAGCGGGGACAGCAATAATTCACCCCTCCACTTT.

The rearrangement links TRBV28 to TRBJ2-7; a possible D gene is TRBD2 (6 bases). CDR1 is MDHEN, CDR2 SYDVKM, per germline. The CDR3 is made up of 14 amino acids. V was pared by 7 bases and J by 5 bases, with 18 bases between. The CDR3: CASTPGTFRNEQYF. CDR3 coding DNA: TGTGCCAGCACCCCGGGGACTTTTAGAAACGAGCAGTACTTC.

The V and J genes are TRBV7-2 and TRBJ1-1; TRBD1 is a possible D gene (6 bases). Germline CDR1 and CDR2: SGHTA and FQGNSA. This CDR3 comprises 14 residues. Trimming left V 1 base short and J 6 bases short, with 12 bases between. CDR3 nucleotide sequence: TGTGCCAGCAGCTTAGGGGTACAGGGCGCTGAAGCTTTCTTT. As protein: CASSLGVQGAEAFF.

This chain uses TRBV24-1 with TRBJ2-3; D is possibly TRBD2 (5 bases). The germline V and J ends were trimmed by 5 bases and 9 bases, with 11 bases remaining between them. The CDR3 runs to 12 residues. Germline V gene sequence: CDR1 KGHDR, CDR2 SFDVKD. CDR3 region: CATSAQGGTQYF. The CDR3 DNA follows: TGTGCCACCAGTGCTCAAGGAGGCACGCAGTATTTT.

The chain uses TRBV29-1 and TRBJ1-5, with a possible D match to TRBD1 (6 bases). Trimming took 6 bases from V and 0 from J, leaving 15 bases between them. The length of the CDR3 is 15 residues. Germline V lookup: CDR1 SQVTM, CDR2 ANQGSEA. CDR3 region: CSVSWDTSSNQPQHF. CDR3 coding DNA: TGCAGCGTGTCCTGGGACACCTCTAGCAATCAGCCCCAGCATTTT.

CDR3 sequence: CASSLLGTGAQNSPLHF. The DNA of the CDR3 is TGTGCCAGCAGCTTACTCGGGACAGGGGCCCAGAATTCACCCCTCCACTTT. The rearrangement links TRBV7-8 to TRBJ1-6; 10 bases align to TRBD1. There are 17 residues in the CDR3. CDR1 SGHVS and CDR2 FQNEAQ come from the germline V gene. After removal of 2 bases from V and 7 bases from J, the junction contained 8 bases not matched to a gene.

The J gene is TRBJ2-1, the V gene TRBV12-5, with a weak D call TRBD2 (5 bases). Trimming removed 7 bases at V and 7 bases at J, with 11 bases between. Per germline, CDR1 LGHNT and CDR2 FRNRAP. The CDR3 runs 12 residues. The chain's CDR3 is CASARGGNEQFF. CDR3 nucleotides: TGTGCTAGTGCACGGGGTGGGAATGAGCAGTTCTTC.

The chain combines TRBV5-4 with TRBJ2-3; 9 positions match TRBD1. V gave up 0 bases and J gave up 3 bases; unmatched junction bases: 5. The CDR3 has 16 residues. Germline CDR1 and CDR2: SGHNT and YYREEE (reference sequence). CDR3 in amino acids: CASSLDQGQGTDTQYF. In DNA, the CDR3 is TGTGCCAGCAGCTTGGACCAGGGACAGGGAACAGATACGCAGTATTTT.

V and J are TRBV28 and TRBJ2-1; 10 nucleotides agree with TRBD2. The germline V gene has CDR1 MDHEN and CDR2 SYDVKM. The CDR3 runs to 17 residues. Losses at the gene ends were 6 bases for V and 7 bases for J; bases not matched to a gene: 15. DNA of the CDR3: TGTGCCAGCAGGGGGGCCGTGCGAGCGGGAGGGCCTAATGAGCAGTTCTTC. The encoded protein is CASRGAVRAGGPNEQFF.

The chain recombines TRBV19 with TRBJ2-7, with 12 nucleotides matching TRBD1. The CDR3 contains 15 residues. CDR1 is LNHDA, CDR2 SQIVND, per germline (reference sequence). The trim removed 3 bases at V and 7 bases at J, leaving 7 bases unmatched. The CDR3 nucleotides are TGTGCCAGTAGTATTCCGGGACAGGGGGCGGTGGAGCAGTACTTC. Residues: CASSIPGQGAVEQYF. Filled out from reference TRBV19 and TRBJ2-7, the complete variable domain reads DGGITQSPKYLFRKEGQNVTLSCEQNLNHDAMYWYRQDPGQGLRLIYYSQIVNDFQKGDIAEGYSVSREKKESFPLTVTSAQKNPTAFYLCASSIPGQGAVEQYFGPGTRLTVT.

The genes are TRBV21-1 and TRBJ2-2; the tabulated D call, TRBD1, remains unverified against the DNA. TRBV21-1 is a known pseudogene. The CDR3 runs 17 residues. The CDR3, as DNA: TGTGCCAGCAGCAAAGTTCCAGACAGGGCGTACACCGGGGAGCTGTTTTTT. Translated, it gives CASSKVPDRAYTGELFF.

The CDR3 sequence is CASSQLLSYEQYF. The CDR3 DNA follows: TGTGCCAGCAGCCAGTTACTCTCCTACGAGCAGTACTTC. The J gene is TRBJ2-7, the V gene TRBV3-1 (or the pseudogene TRBV3-2); D uncertain. The CDR3 spans 13 residues. Looked up from germline, CDR1 is LGHDT and CDR2 is YNNKEL (reference sequence). V was trimmed by 3 bases and J by 0 bases, leaving 6 bases between them.

The CDR3 loop is CATSDWTVENIQYF. DNA for the CDR3: TGTGCCACCAGTGATTGGACGGTAGAAAACATTCAGTACTTC. The rearrangement uses TRBV24-1 and TRBJ2-4, with D unresolved. This CDR3 has 14 amino acids. The ends were cut back, 2 bases at V and 5 bases at J, with 9 bases in the middle. Germline CDR1 is KGHDR and CDR2 is SFDVKD.

The chain links TRBV5-1 to TRBJ1-1, with D possibly matching TRBD1 (6 bases). This CDR3 is 14 amino acids long. Looked up from germline, CDR1 is SGHRS and CDR2 is YFSETQ. Between the trimmed V and J ends, which lost 4 bases and 7 bases, there was a span of 17 bases. The CDR3 here is CASSGLQGVGEAFF. The CDR3 DNA reads TGCGCCAGCAGCGGGTTACAGGGCGTAGGTGAAGCTTTCTTT.